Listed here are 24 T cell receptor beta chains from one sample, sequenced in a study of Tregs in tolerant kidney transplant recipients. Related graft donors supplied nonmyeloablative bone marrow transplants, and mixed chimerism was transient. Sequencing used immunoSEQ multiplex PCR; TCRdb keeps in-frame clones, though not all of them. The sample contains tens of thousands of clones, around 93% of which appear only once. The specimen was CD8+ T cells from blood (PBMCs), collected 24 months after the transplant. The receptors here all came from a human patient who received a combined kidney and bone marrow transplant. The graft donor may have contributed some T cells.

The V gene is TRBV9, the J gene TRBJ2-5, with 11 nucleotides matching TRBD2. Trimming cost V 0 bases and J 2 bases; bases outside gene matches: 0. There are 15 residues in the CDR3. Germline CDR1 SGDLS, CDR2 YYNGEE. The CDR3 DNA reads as TGTGCCAGCAGCGTAGGGACTAGCGGGCAAGAGACCCAGTACTTC. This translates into CASSVGTSGQETQYF.

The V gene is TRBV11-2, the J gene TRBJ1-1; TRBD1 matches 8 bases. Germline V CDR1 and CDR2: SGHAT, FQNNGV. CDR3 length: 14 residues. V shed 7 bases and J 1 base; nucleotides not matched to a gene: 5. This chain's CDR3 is CASNPQGGNTEAFF. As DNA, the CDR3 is TGTGCCAGCAACCCACAGGGGGGGAACACTGAAGCTTTCTTT.

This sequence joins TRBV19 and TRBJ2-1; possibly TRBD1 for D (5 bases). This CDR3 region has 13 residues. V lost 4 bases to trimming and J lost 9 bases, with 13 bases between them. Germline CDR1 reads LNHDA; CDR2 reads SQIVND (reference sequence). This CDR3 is CASSTGFLGEQFF. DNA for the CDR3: TGTGCCAGTAGTACAGGGTTCTTAGGTGAGCAGTTCTTC.

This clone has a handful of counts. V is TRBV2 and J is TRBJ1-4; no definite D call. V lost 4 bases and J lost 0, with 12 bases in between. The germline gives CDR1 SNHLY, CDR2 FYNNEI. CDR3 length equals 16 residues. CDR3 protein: CASSVGELPTNEKLFF. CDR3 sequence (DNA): TGTGCCAGCAGTGTCGGGGAATTGCCAACTAATGAAAAACTGTTTTTT.

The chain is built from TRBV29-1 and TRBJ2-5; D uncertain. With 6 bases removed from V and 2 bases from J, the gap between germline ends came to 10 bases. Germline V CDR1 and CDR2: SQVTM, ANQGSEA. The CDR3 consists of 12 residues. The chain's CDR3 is CSVLTEQETQYF. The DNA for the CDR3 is TGCAGCGTACTTACAGAGCAAGAGACCCAGTACTTC. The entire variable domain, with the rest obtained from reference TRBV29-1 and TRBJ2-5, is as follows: SAVISQKPSRDICQRGTSLTIQCQVDSQVTMMFWYRQQPGQSLTLIATANQGSEATYESGFVIDKFPISRPNLTFSTLTVSNMSPEDSSIYLCSVLTEQETQYFGPGTRLLVL.

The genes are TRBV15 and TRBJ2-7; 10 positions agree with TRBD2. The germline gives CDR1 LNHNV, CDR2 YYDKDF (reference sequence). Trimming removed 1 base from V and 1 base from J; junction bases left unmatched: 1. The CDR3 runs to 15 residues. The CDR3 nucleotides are TGTGCCACCAGCAGAGCACTAGCGGGATCCTACGAGCAGTACTTC. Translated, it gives CATSRALAGSYEQYF.

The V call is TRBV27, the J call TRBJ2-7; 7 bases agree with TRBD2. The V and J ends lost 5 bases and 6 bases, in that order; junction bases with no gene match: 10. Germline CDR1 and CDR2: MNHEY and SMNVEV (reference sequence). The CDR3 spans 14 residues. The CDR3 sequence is CASSLNPLAVEQYF. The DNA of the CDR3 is TGTGCCAGCAGTCTCAACCCGCTAGCGGTCGAGCAGTACTTC.

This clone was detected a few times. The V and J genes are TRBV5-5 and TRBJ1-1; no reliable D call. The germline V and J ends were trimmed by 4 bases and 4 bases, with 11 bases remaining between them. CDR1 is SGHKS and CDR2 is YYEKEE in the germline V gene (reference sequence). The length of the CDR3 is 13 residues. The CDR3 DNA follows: TGTGCCAGCAGCCCTTTACTAGGCACTGAAGCTTTCTTT. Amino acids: CASSPLLGTEAFF.

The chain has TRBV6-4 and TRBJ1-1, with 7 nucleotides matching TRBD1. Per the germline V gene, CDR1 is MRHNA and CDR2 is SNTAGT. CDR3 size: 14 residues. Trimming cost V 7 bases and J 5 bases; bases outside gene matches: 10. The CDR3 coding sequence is TGTGCCAGCAAGTCGACAGGGCAAAGTACTGAAGCTTTCTTT. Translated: CASKSTGQSTEAFF.

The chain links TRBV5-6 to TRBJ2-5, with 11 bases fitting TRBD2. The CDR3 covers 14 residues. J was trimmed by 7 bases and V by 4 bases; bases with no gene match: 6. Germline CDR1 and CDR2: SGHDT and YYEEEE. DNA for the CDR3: TGTGCCAGCAGCCCGGGACTAGCGGTTATGACCCAGTACTTC. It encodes CASSPGLAVMTQYF.

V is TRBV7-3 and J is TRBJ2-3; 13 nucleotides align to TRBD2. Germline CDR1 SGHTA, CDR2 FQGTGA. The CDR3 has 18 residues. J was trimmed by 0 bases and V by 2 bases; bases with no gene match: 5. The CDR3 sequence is CASSLGLAGAISTDTQYF. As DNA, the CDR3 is TGTGCCAGCAGCTTAGGACTAGCGGGGGCGATCAGCACAGATACGCAGTATTTT. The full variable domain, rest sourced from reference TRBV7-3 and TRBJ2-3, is GAGVSQTPSNKVTEKGKYVELRCDPISGHTALYWYRQSLGQGPEFLIYFQGTGAADDSGLPNDRFFAVRPEGSVSTLKIQRTERGDSAVYLCASSLGLAGAISTDTQYFGPGTRLTVL.

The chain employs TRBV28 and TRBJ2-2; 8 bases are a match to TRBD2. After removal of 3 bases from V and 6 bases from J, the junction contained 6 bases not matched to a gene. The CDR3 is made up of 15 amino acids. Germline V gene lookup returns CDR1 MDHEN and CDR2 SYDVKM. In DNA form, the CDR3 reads TGTGCCAGCAGTTTTTGGACTAGCTTACCCGGGGAGCTGTTTTTT. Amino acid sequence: CASSFWTSLPGELFF.

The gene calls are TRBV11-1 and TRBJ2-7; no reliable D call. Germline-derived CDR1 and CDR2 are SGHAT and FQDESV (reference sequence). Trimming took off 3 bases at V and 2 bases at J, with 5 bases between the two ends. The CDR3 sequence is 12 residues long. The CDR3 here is CASSFGPYEQYF. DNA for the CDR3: TGTGCCAGCAGCTTTGGCCCCTACGAGCAGTACTTC.

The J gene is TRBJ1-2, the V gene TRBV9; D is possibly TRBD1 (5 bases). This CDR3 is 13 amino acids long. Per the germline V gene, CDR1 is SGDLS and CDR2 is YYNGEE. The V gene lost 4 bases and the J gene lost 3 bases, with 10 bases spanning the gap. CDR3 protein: CASSSTGDYGYTF. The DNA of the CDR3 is TGTGCCAGCAGCTCAACAGGAGACTATGGCTACACCTTC.

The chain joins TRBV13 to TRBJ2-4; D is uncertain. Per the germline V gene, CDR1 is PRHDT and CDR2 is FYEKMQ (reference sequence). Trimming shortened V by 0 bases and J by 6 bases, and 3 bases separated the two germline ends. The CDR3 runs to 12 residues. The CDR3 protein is CASSLGRNIQYF. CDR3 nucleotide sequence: TGTGCCAGCAGCTTAGGCAGAAACATTCAGTACTTC.

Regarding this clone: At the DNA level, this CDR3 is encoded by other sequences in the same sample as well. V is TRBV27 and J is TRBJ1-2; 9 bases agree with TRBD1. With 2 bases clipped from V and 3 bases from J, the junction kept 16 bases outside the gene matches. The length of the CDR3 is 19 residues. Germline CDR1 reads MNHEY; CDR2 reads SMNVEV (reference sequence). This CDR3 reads CASSLQSVGGQGSDYGYTF. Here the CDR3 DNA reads TGTGCCAGCAGTTTACAGAGTGTGGGAGGACAGGGGTCGGACTATGGCTACACCTTC.

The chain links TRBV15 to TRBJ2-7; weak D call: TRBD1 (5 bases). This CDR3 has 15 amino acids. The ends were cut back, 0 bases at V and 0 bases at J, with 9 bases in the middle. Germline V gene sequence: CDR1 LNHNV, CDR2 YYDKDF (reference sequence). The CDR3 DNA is TGTGCCACCAGCAGAGATCAGGGCGGCTCCTACGAGCAGTACTTC. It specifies CATSRDQGGSYEQYF.

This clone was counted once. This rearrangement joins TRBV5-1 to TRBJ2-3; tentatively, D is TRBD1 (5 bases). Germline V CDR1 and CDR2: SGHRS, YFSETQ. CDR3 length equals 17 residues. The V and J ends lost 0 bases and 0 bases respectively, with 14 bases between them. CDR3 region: CASSLALTGPSTDTQYF. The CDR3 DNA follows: TGCGCCAGCAGCTTGGCCCTAACAGGCCCTAGCACAGATACGCAGTATTTT.

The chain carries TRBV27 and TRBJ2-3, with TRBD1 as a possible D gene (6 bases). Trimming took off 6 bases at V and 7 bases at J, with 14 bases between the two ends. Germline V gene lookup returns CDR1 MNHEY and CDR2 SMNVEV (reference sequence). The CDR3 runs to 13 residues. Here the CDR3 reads CASREQGSYTQYF. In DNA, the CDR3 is TGTGCCAGCAGGGAACAGGGTTCTTATACGCAGTATTTT.

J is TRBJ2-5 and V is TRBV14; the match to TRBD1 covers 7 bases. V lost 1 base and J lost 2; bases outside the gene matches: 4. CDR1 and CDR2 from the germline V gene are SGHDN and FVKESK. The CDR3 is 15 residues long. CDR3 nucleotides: TGTGCCAGCAGCCAAGGGACAGGTAGACAAGAGACCCAGTACTTC. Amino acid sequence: CASSQGTGRQETQYF.

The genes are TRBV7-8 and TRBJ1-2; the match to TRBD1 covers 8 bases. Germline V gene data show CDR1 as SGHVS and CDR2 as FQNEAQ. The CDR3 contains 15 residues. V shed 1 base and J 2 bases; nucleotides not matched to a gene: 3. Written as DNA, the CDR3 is TGTGCCAGCAGCTTAGGGACAGGGACCAACTATGGCTACACCTTC. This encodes CASSLGTGTNYGYTF.

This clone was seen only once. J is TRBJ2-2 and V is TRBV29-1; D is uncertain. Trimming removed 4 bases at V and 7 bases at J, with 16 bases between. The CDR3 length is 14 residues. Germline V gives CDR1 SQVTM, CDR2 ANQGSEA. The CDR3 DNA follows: TGCAGCGTTGTGGCAGCTTCCTCGGGCGGGGAGCTGTTTTTT. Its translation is CSVVAASSGGELFF.

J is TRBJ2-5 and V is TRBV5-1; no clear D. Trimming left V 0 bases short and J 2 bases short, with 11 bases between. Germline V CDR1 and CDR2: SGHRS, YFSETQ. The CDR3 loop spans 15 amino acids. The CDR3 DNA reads TGCGCCAGCAGCTTGGTTCCAGGCCGACAAGAGACCCAGTACTTC. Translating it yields CASSLVPGRQETQYF. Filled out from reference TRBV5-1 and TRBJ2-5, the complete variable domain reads KAGVTQTPRYLIKTRGQQVTLSCSPISGHRSVSWYQQTPGQGLQFLFEYFSETQRNKGNFPGRFSGRQFSNSRSEMNVSTLELGDSALYLCASSLVPGRQETQYFGPGTRLLVL.

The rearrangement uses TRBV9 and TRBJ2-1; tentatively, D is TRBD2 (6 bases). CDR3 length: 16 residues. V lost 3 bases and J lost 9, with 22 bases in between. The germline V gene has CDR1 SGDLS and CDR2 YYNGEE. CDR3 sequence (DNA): TGTGCCAGCAGCGCTGGCGGGACCCAAATGTCGTCTGAGCAGTTCTTC. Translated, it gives CASSAGGTQMSSEQFF.